What follows describes a single TCR beta chain. Its antigen is not yet known. Nothing much larger sits one base from this clone, and base qualities are not available. This sample stems from a study of blood T cell repertoires in COVID-19 (dated by TCRdb to the early 2020s). Regarding the research as a whole: Samples covering the acute and convalescent phases of COVID-19 were provided by collaborators in the United States, Italy and Spain. The dataset comprised deeply sampled blood TCRbeta repertoires from subjects exposed to, actively infected with, or recovered from COVID-19. The samples were drawn from the first 160 participants of the ongoing ImmuneRACE study and from 950 to 1,500 subjects provided by 6 global collaborators. Where available, HLA class I and class II types were obtained from metadata supplied by the sample provider rather than from assay-based typing. A de-identified subject ID, COVID-19 status, age in years and sex were almost always included in the sample metadata. The prospective study material was composed of cDNA or gDNA derived from T cells, B-cell-depleted T cells, or PBMCs. The repertoires were released in a freely available public database intended as a resource for research on the immune response to SARS-CoV-2. Overall results and qualifications from the work: How much clinical and demographic metadata was included differed by source and by participant, and the metadata was provided uncurated.

TCRbeta CDR3 regions were amplified from genomic DNA by means of the immunoSEQ Assay, a bias-controlled multiplex PCR. Per the original workflow: The number of nucleated cells in each sample was estimated from the amplification of reference gene primers within the assay. To quantify the absolute abundance of each unique TCRbeta CDR3 rearrangement, sequence reads were collapsed and filtered. Productive Simpson clonality was computed per sample as the square root of Simpson's diversity index over productive rearrangements. Sourced from immuneACCESS, this table was stored by TCRdb with only in-frame sequences that have V and J called. A share of the clones is absent; for the studies checked, an unresolved V gene accounts for under half, and the remainder has no known explanation. V and J calls plus clone size are reproduced from that table; the DNA served to infer D and trimming. The sample table records under 300,000 clones; 86% of these occur just once. Jointly, the top ten make up 3% of the sample.

The collaborating institutions used their own protocols to collect whole blood in K2EDTA tubes. Collaborator samples were shipped for TCRbeta analysis as frozen whole blood, isolated PBMCs, or DNA extracted from either sample type. The receptor was derived from a woman in her twenties or thirties with active or convalescent COVID-19. Sequences were obtained from peripheral blood.

The DNA is TGTGCCAGCAGTGAAGAACTCCAAAGCTCCTACGAGCAGTACTTC. It translates to CASSEELQSSYEQYF. This sequence uses TRBV2 and TRBJ2-7; the D gene assignment is ambiguous. From the cysteine through the phenylalanine, the CDR3 covers 15 amino acids. Only the CDR3 region is kept as DNA, spanning 45 bases read in frame from base 1. The trim is 1 base for V and 0 bases for J, with a gap of 10 bases between the germline ends. Based on the germline V gene, the CDR1 and CDR2 sequences are SNHLY and FYNNEI.